The 10 T cell receptor beta chains presented below share a single source sample, sequenced in a study of metastatic and nonmetastatic thyroid tumors. TCRdb re-clonotyped the PCR reads through MiXCR. This table holds approximately 16,000 clones, 33% found once. No patient received treatment before thyroid surgery. Sample: tumor tissue. The receptor source for this set is a male donor with papillary thyroid cancer or a benign thyroid nodule (not recorded which). Some clones in this sample may be carry-over from other donors' samples.

Relative to its sample, this clone is medium-sized. The chain carries TRBV28 and TRBJ2-3, with 9 bases aligning to TRBD2. This CDR3 has 16 residues. The trim removed 5 bases at V and 1 base at J, leaving 7 bases unmatched. Germline V gene sequence: CDR1 MDHEN, CDR2 SYDVKM. CDR3 protein: CASSRIAGVRTDTQYF. DNA for the CDR3: TGTGCCAGCAGTCGAATAGCGGGAGTGCGCACAGATACGCAGTATTTT. Full variable domain (remainder filled in from reference TRBV28 and TRBJ2-3): DVKVTQSSRYLVKRTGEKVFLECVQDMDHENMFWYRQDPGLGLRLIYFSYDVKMKEKGDIPEGYSVSREKKERFSLILESASTNQTSMYLCASSRIAGVRTDTQYFGPGTRLTVL.

In this sample, this clone turned up many times. The genes are TRBV19 and TRBJ2-4, with TRBD2 matching over 10 bases. Germline CDR1 reads LNHDA; CDR2 reads SQIVND (reference sequence). Unmatched junction bases numbered 10, after V lost 7 bases and J lost 4 bases. The CDR3 runs 16 residues. The CDR3 nucleotides read TGTGCCAGTAAAAAGCTAGCGGGAGAAGAAAAAAACATTCAGTACTTC. Its translation is CASKKLAGEEKNIQYF.

In its sample, this clone was seen many times. This rearrangement joins TRBV7-8 to TRBJ2-6, with unresolved D. Per the germline V gene, CDR1 is SGHVS and CDR2 is FQNEAQ. The germline V and J ends were trimmed by 6 bases and 2 bases, with 8 bases remaining between them. This CDR3 contains 14 residues. CDR3 protein: CASRQRPGANVLTF. DNA of the CDR3: TGTGCCAGCAGACAACGTCCTGGGGCCAACGTCCTGACTTTC.

The chain couples TRBV3-1 to TRBJ2-5, with a weak D call TRBD2 (5 bases). The CDR3 covers 15 residues. Germline V gene data show CDR1 as LGHDT and CDR2 as YNNKEL (reference sequence). Between the trimmed V and J ends, which lost 6 bases and 7 bases, there was a span of 21 bases. CDR3 sequence reads: CASSVGIGQEGTQYF. CDR3 DNA: TGTGCCAGCAGTGTGGGTATCGGGCAAGAGGGGACCCAGTACTTC.

The rearrangement joins TRBV5-6 to TRBJ2-7, with 12 nucleotides matching TRBD2. Germline-derived CDR1 and CDR2 are SGHDT and YYEEEE. The CDR3 length is 16 residues. The J segment lost 1 base and the V segment lost 0 bases, leaving 2 bases of the junction unmatched. The CDR3 sequence: CASSLGLAGASYEQYF. The CDR3 region has the DNA TGTGCCAGCAGCTTGGGACTAGCGGGAGCGTCCTACGAGCAGTACTTC.

This clone was detected many times. The gene calls are TRBV4-1 and TRBJ2-2, with D tentatively TRBD1 (8 bases). The CDR3 extends over 15 amino acids. V dropped 0 bases and J dropped 5 bases, with 10 bases sitting between them. CDR1 is MGHRA and CDR2 is YSYEKL in the germline V gene. CDR3 in amino acids: CASSQEQGGTGELFF. CDR3 nucleotide sequence: TGCGCCAGCAGCCAAGAACAGGGGGGGACCGGGGAGCTGTTTTTT.

This clone was counted many times. V usage is TRBV30 and J usage is TRBJ2-3; a weak D match, TRBD1 (6 bases). Per the germline V gene, CDR1 is GTSNPN and CDR2 is SVGIG (reference sequence). The CDR3 sequence is 16 residues long. Trimming removed 3 bases from V and 4 bases from J, with 20 bases in between. The CDR3 sequence is CAWRRPRTGSADTQYF. CDR3 nucleotides: TGTGCCTGGAGACGCCCCCGCACAGGGTCGGCAGATACGCAGTATTTT.

This clone has a count of ten or more. The genes are TRBV11-2 and TRBJ1-4; 9 bases map to TRBD1. The CDR3 sequence is 15 residues long. The germline gives CDR1 SGHAT, CDR2 FQNNGV. V shed 3 bases and J 6 bases; nucleotides not matched to a gene: 5. The CDR3 spells CASSFGDRDYEKLFF. CDR3 DNA: TGTGCCAGCAGCTTTGGGGACAGGGATTATGAAAAACTGTTTTTT.

This clone was counted at least ten times. The rearrangement joins TRBV20-1 to TRBJ2-3; 7 nucleotides agree with TRBD1. The CDR3 loop spans 16 amino acids. Germline values: CDR1 DFQATT, CDR2 SNEGSKA (reference sequence). V shed 1 base, J shed 0 bases, and the junction held 7 bases outside the gene matches. CDR3 nucleotides: TGCAGTGCTAGAGGGCCGGGACAGACAAGCACAGATACGCAGTATTTT. As protein: CSARGPGQTSTDTQYF.

The chain is built from TRBV11-2 and TRBJ2-2; TRBD2 matches at 9 bases. This CDR3 region has 16 residues. V trimming: 5 bases; J trimming: 4 bases; junction bases outside the gene matches: 8. Germline V gene sequence: CDR1 SGHAT, CDR2 FQNNGV. CDR3 loop: CASSPVAGAGTGELFF. The DNA for the CDR3 is TGTGCCAGCAGCCCCGTAGCGGGAGCGGGCACCGGGGAGCTGTTTTTT. Complete variable domain (other parts from reference TRBV11-2 and TRBJ2-2): EAGVAQSPRYKIIEKRQSVAFWCNPISGHATLYWYQQILGQGPKLLIQFQNNGVVDDSQLPKDRFSAERLKGVDSTLKIQPAKLEDSAVYLCASSPVAGAGTGELFFGEGSRLTVL.